These 20 T cell receptor beta chains share one sample of origin, sequenced in a study of T cell responses to AZD1222 COVID-19 vaccine. Sequencing used immunoSEQ multiplex PCR; TCRdb keeps in-frame clones, though not all of them. The profile covers about 76,000 clones, with 88% appearing a single time and roughly a tenth taken by the ten largest. The material was peripheral blood, obtained on day 0 of AZD1222 vaccination. The source is an adult in good health.

The chain has TRBV11-2 and TRBJ2-3; D gene uncertain. This CDR3 spans 15 amino acids. Germline loops: CDR1 SGHAT, CDR2 FQNNGV. The ends were cut back, 1 base at V and 0 bases at J, with 8 bases in the middle. The CDR3: CASSLGSPSTDTQYF. The CDR3 coding sequence is TGTGCCAGCAGCTTAGGGAGCCCGAGCACAGATACGCAGTATTTT.

This rearrangement joins TRBV18 to TRBJ1-1; D may be TRBD1 (5 bases). V dropped 3 bases and J dropped 6 bases, with 14 bases sitting between them. The CDR3 runs 14 residues. The V gene's germline CDR1 is KGHSH and CDR2 LQKENI. The CDR3, as DNA: TGTGCCAGCTCACCTCGAACGGGACGGGCTGAAGCTTTCTTT. This encodes CASSPRTGRAEAFF.

The V gene is TRBV29-1, the J gene TRBJ1-4, with a possible D match to TRBD1 (5 bases). The germline CDR1 and CDR2 sequences are SQVTM and ANQGSEA. The V end was cut by 7 bases, the J end by 4 bases, with 16 bases between. This CDR3 has 14 residues. CDR3 in amino acids: CSAARGGRNEKLFF. For the CDR3, the DNA is TGCAGCGCCGCAAGGGGCGGCCGTAATGAAAAACTGTTTTTT.

CDR3 DNA sequence: TGTGCCAGCAGTGTGGAGGGTCTGTCTGGGGCCAACGTCCTGACTTTC. Translation: CASSVEGLSGANVLTF. The chain combines TRBV6-1 with TRBJ2-6; D is perhaps TRBD2 (6 bases). V lost 4 bases to trimming and J lost 1 base, with 11 bases between them. The CDR3 contains 16 residues. Germline V gene data show CDR1 as MNHNS and CDR2 as SASEGT.

The rearrangement links TRBV3-1 (or the pseudogene TRBV3-2) to TRBJ1-6; D might be TRBD1 (6 bases). Trimming stripped 5 bases from V and 10 bases from J, with 9 bases between. Germline lookup yields CDR1 LGHDT and CDR2 YNNKEL (reference sequence). This CDR3 has 12 residues. The CDR3 DNA is TGTGCCAGCAGCATAACAGGGTCACCCCTCCACTTT. It codes for CASSITGSPLHF.

The genes are TRBV2 and TRBJ2-3; D unclear. Germline V gene data show CDR1 as SNHLY and CDR2 as FYNNEI. V lost 6 bases and J 6 bases, leaving 13 bases between the germline ends. CDR3 length: 13 amino acids. The DNA of the CDR3 is TGTGCCAGCAGCCAACGTGACTTGGATACGCAGTATTTT. Translating gives CASSQRDLDTQYF.

The CDR3 here is CASSWGFLAPLHF. The CDR3, as DNA: TGTGCCAGCAGCTGGGGGTTTTTGGCACCCCTCCACTTT. The chain is built from TRBV5-4 and TRBJ1-6, with a weak D call TRBD1 (5 bases). The CDR3 spans 13 residues. Germline CDR1 SGHNT, CDR2 YYREEE (reference sequence). The germline V and J ends were trimmed by 3 bases and 11 bases, with 12 bases remaining between them.

The rearrangement links TRBV5-8 to TRBJ2-1, with a tentative D call TRBD2 (6 bases). V shed 1 base and J shed 4 bases, with 15 bases lying between them. The CDR3 runs 16 residues. Germline values: CDR1 SGHTS, CDR2 YDEGEE. The CDR3 sequence: CASSLFGGTRYNEQFF. Here the CDR3 DNA reads TGTGCCAGCAGCTTGTTTGGGGGGACTCGATACAATGAGCAGTTCTTC.

The V and J genes are TRBV28 and TRBJ2-7; weak D call: TRBD1 (6 bases). V lost 10 bases and J 4 bases, leaving 17 bases between the germline ends. Germline CDR1 is MDHEN and CDR2 is SYDVKM. The CDR3 extends over 13 amino acids. The DNA for the CDR3 is TGTGCCACCCAACCCCCGGACAGATACGAGCAGTACGTC. Translated, it gives CATQPPDRYEQYV.

In regard to this clone: This sample also contains other DNA sequences that code for the same CDR3. V and J are TRBV18 and TRBJ2-7; a weak D match, TRBD2 (5 bases). V was cut by 5 bases and J by 4 bases, with 9 bases left in between. The CDR3 length is 12 residues. Germline loops: CDR1 KGHSH, CDR2 LQKENI. This chain's CDR3 is CASSSSGYEQYF. The CDR3 bases are TGTGCCAGCTCATCCTCGGGGTACGAGCAGTACTTC. The complete variable domain, with remaining parts taken from reference TRBV18 and TRBJ2-7, reads NAGVMQNPRHLVRRRGQEARLRCSPMKGHSHVYWYRQLPEEGLKFMVYLQKENIIDESGMPKERFSAEFPKEGPSILRIQQVVRGDSAAYFCASSSSGYEQYFGPGTRLTVT.

This clone was recorded only once. This sequence joins TRBV3-1 (or the pseudogene TRBV3-2) and TRBJ1-3; D is possibly TRBD1 (5 bases). The CDR3 totals 15 residues. Trimming pared 0 bases from V and 11 bases from J, leaving 17 bases between. Germline V CDR1 and CDR2: LGHDT, YNNKEL (reference sequence). CDR3 nucleotide sequence: TGTGCCAGCAGCCAAGATGAGGCAGGGTACCGCGCCATATATTTT. Protein: CASSQDEAGYRAIYF.

The chain links TRBV5-4 to TRBJ1-4; D unclear. Trimming pared 0 bases from V and 8 bases from J, leaving 8 bases between. CDR3 length: 13 amino acids. Germline lookup yields CDR1 SGHNT and CDR2 YYREEE (reference sequence). CDR3: CASSLAFTEKLFF. CDR3 sequence (DNA): TGTGCCAGCAGCTTGGCCTTTACAGAAAAACTGTTTTTT.

The chain employs TRBV30 and TRBJ2-7, with TRBD1 matching over 8 bases. CDR1 GTSNPN and CDR2 SVGIG come from the germline V gene (reference sequence). This CDR3 spans 11 amino acids. Trimming took 5 bases from V and 7 from J; bases not matched to a gene: 4. The CDR3 bases are TGTGCCTGGCTGACAGGGGCGGAGCAGTACTTC. It codes for CAWLTGAEQYF. Together with reference TRBV30 and TRBJ2-7, the CDR3 gives the full variable domain: SQTIHQWPATLVQPVGSPLSLECTVEGTSNPNLYWYRQAAGRGLQLLFYSVGIGQISSEVPQNLSASRPQDRQFILSSKKLLLSDSGFYLCAWLTGAEQYFGPGTRLTVT.

CDR3 amino acids: CASSIGRSWANTEAFF. The CDR3 bases are TGTGCCAGTAGTATAGGTCGGTCTTGGGCGAACACTGAAGCTTTCTTT. The V call is TRBV19, the J call TRBJ1-1; no firm D call. Germline V gives CDR1 LNHDA, CDR2 SQIVND (reference sequence). V lost 1 base to trimming and J lost 1 base, with 13 bases between them. The CDR3 sequence is 16 residues long.

This chain links TRBV27 with TRBJ2-3, with TRBD2 matching over 9 bases. The CDR3 covers 16 residues. CDR1 and CDR2 (germline): MNHEY, SMNVEV (reference sequence). The junction had 9 bases not matched to a gene; V was cut back by 2 bases and J by 6 bases. The CDR3 DNA sequence: TGTGCCAGCAGTTTACTGGCGGGAGGGCCTCTTGATACGCAGTATTTT. Its protein product is CASSLLAGGPLDTQYF.

CDR3 bases: TGTGCCAGCAGCATACCTAGCGGGTGGGAGACCCAGTACTTC. Translation: CASSIPSGWETQYF. This chain uses TRBV7-6 with TRBJ2-5, with 8 bases aligning to TRBD2. V trimming: 5 bases; J trimming: 5 bases; junction bases outside the gene matches: 7. This CDR3 spans 14 amino acids. The germline V gene has CDR1 SGHVS and CDR2 FNYEAQ.

This chain links TRBV10-3 with TRBJ2-7; tentatively, D is TRBD1 (6 bases). The V gene's germline CDR1 is ENHRY and CDR2 SYGVKD. The CDR3 extends over 13 amino acids. Trimming left V 3 bases short and J 2 bases short, with 8 bases between. CDR3 nucleotides: TGTGCCATCAGTGACGGACAGCCCTACGAGCAGTACGTC. It yields the protein CAISDGQPYEQYV.

V gene TRBV12-3 or TRBV12-4 combines with J gene TRBJ1-2, with 9 positions matching TRBD1. Trimming cost V 7 bases and J 6 bases; bases outside gene matches: 6. The CDR3 is made up of 13 amino acids. CDR3 DNA: TGTGCCAGCACCCAGAACAGGGGGCATGGCTACACCTTC. Translated: CASTQNRGHGYTF.

The chain is built from TRBV19 and TRBJ1-5; D gene uncertain. There are 13 residues in the CDR3. The germline CDR1 and CDR2 sequences are LNHDA and SQIVND (reference sequence). V was cut by 5 bases and J by 3 bases, with 8 bases left in between. The chain's CDR3 is CASSPSLNQPQHF. Written as DNA, the CDR3 is TGTGCCAGTAGTCCCTCCCTCAATCAGCCCCAGCATTTT.

The chain employs TRBV7-3 and TRBJ2-1; no reliable D call. Trimming stripped 4 bases from V and 6 bases from J, with 10 bases between. Germline CDR1 SGHTA, CDR2 FQGTGA. CDR3 length equals 13 residues. Here the CDR3 reads CASSSGPGNEQFF. The CDR3, as DNA: TGTGCCAGCAGCTCCGGGCCGGGCAATGAGCAGTTCTTC.